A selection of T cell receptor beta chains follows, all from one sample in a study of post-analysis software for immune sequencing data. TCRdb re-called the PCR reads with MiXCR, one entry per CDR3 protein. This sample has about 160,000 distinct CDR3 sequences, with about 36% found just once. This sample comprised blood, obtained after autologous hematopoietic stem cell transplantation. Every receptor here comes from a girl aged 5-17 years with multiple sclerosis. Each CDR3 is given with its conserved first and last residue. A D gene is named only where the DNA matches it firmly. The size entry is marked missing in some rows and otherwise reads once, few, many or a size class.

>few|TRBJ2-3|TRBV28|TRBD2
CATKGTKSHTDTQYF
TGTGCCACCAAAGGGACTAAATCCCACACAGATACGCAGTATTTT
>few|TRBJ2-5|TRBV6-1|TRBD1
CASSEGLRQGQETQYF
TGTGCCAGCAGTGAGGGGTTACGACAGGGACAAGAGACCCAGTACTTC
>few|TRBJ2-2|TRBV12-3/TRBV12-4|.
CASSFGGELFF
TGTGCCAGCAGTTTTGGCGGGGAGCTGTTTTTT
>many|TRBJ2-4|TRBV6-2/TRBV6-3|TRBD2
CAARTSGRDIQYF
TGTGCCGCCCGGACTAGCGGGAGGGACATTCAGTACTTC
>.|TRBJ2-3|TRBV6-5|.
CASSYSTFTDTQYF
TGTGCCAGCAGTTACTCGACCTTCACAGATACGCAGTATTTT
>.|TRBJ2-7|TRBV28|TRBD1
CASSLFDRGGYEQYF
TGTGCCAGCAGTTTATTTGACAGGGGGGGCTACGAGCAGTACTTC
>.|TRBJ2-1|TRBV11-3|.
CASSLDSTFSYNEQFF
TGTGCCAGCAGCTTAGATAGTACCTTCTCCTACAATGAGCAGTTCTTC
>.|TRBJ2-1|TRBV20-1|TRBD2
CSVLSSGSTEQFF
TGCAGTGTTTTGTCTAGCGGGAGTACTGAGCAGTTCTTC
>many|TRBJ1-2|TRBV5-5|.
CASSLSSKRDPWGYTF
TGTGCCAGCAGCTTATCATCGAAGCGGGACCCGTGGGGCTACACCTTC
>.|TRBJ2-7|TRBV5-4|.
CAGSAGLALEQYF
TGTGCCGGCAGCGCGGGCCTTGCGCTCGAGCAGTACTTC
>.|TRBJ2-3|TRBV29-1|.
CSVGTPKGSGGADTQYF
TGCAGCGTTGGGACCCCCAAGGGTAGCGGAGGTGCAGATACGCAGTATTTT
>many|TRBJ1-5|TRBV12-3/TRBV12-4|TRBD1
CASTKGQGNQPQHF
TGTGCCAGCACCAAAGGACAGGGCAATCAGCCCCAGCATTTT
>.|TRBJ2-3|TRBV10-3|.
CAINSDGRDTDTQYF
TGTGCCATCAACTCTGACGGGCGGGACACAGATACGCAGTATTTT
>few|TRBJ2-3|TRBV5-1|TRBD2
CASSGSGRGTDTQYF
TGCGCCAGCTCCGGGAGCGGGAGGGGCACAGATACGCAGTATTTT
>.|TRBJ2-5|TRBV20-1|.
CSAGERALGEQYF
TGCAGTGCCGGGGAGAGGGCCCTTGGTGAGCAGTACTTC
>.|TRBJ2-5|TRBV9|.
CASSPIGGSSRETQYF
TGTGCCAGCAGCCCTATCGGAGGATCCTCAAGAGAGACCCAGTACTTC
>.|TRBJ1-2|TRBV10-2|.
CASSQPDLLDYGYTF
TGCGCCAGCAGTCAGCCGGACTTGCTAGACTATGGCTACACCTTC
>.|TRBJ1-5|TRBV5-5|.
CASSLGQGVNQPQHF
TGTGCCAGCAGCTTGGGGCAGGGCGTCAATCAGCCCCAGCATTTT
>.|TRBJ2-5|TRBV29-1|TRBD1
CSVRQGAYETQYF
TGCAGCGTCCGACAGGGGGCTTATGAGACCCAGTACTTC
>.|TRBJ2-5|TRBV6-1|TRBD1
CASSDRGPAETQYF
TGTGCCAGCAGTGACAGGGGGCCTGCGGAGACCCAGTACTTC
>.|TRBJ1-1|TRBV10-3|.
CAIAERGNTEAFF
TGTGCCATCGCCGAGAGGGGGAACACTGAAGCTTTCTTT
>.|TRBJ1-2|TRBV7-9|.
CASSLSRVTGYTF
TGTGCCAGCAGCTTAAGCAGGGTGACTGGCTACACCTTC
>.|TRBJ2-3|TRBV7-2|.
CASSLGYFRTDTQYF
TGTGCCAGCAGCTTAGGCTACTTTCGCACAGATACGCAGTATTTT
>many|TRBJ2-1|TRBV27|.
CASSPGGGSWAEQFF
TGTGCCAGCAGTCCTGGAGGGGGTAGTTGGGCTGAGCAGTTCTTC
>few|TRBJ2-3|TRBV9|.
CASSVDGGRTDTQYF
TGTGCCAGCAGCGTAGATGGAGGACGCACAGATACGCAGTATTTT
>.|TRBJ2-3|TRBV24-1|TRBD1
CATSPGRTGMSTDTQYF
TGTGCCACCAGTCCCGGTCGGACAGGGATGTCAACAGATACGCAGTATTTT
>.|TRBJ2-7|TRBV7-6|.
CASSLNTGSGNEQYF
TGTGCCAGTAGCTTAAATACAGGGAGTGGGAATGAGCAGTACTTC
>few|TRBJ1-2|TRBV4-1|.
CASSPEGLGGGYTF
TGCGCCAGCAGCCCAGAGGGCCTCGGAGGTGGCTACACCTTC
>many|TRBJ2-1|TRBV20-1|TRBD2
CSAPSGIEQFF
TGCAGTGCCCCTAGCGGGATTGAGCAGTTCTTC
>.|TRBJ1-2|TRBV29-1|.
CSVGLAAYYGYTF
TGCAGCGTTGGACTGGCAGCCTACTATGGCTACACCTTC
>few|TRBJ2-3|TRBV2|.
CASGEPGHSTDTQYF
TGTGCCAGCGGGGAACCGGGACACAGCACAGATACGCAGTATTTT
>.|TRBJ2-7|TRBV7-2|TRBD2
CASSLSSGSPRSYEQYF
TGTGCCAGCAGCCTTTCTAGCGGGAGTCCCCGCTCCTACGAGCAGTACTTC
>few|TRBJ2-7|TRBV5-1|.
CASSLVPGGMGYEQYF
TGCGCCAGCAGCTTGGTACCTGGCGGGATGGGTTACGAGCAGTACTTC
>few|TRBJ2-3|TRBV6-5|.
CATGTDTQYF
TGTGCCACCGGCACAGATACGCAGTATTTT
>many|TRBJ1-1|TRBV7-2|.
CASSFSGTEAFF
TGTGCCAGCAGCTTTTCCGGCACTGAAGCTTTCTTT
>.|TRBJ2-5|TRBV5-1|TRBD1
CASSLAGGATQETQYF
TGCGCCAGCAGCTTGGCAGGGGGCGCGACACAGGAGACCCAGTACTTC
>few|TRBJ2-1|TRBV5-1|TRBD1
CASSQAWTGFGDEQFF
TGCGCCAGCAGCCAGGCCTGGACAGGGTTTGGGGATGAGCAGTTCTTC
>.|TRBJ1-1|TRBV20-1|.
CSAIPGAFNTEAFF
TGCAGTGCTATTCCGGGGGCCTTCAACACTGAAGCTTTCTTT
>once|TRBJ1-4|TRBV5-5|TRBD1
CASSYRQGSLHYNEKLFF
TGTGCCAGCAGCTATCGACAGGGGAGTTTACACTATAATGAAAAACTGTTTTTT
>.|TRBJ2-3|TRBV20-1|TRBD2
CSARPTSGRAQWADAQYF
TGCAGTGCTCGACCTACTAGCGGGAGGGCCCAATGGGCAGATGCGCAGTATTTT
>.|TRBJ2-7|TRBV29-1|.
CSVVQGSDEQYF
TGCAGCGTTGTTCAGGGATCGGACGAGCAGTACTTC